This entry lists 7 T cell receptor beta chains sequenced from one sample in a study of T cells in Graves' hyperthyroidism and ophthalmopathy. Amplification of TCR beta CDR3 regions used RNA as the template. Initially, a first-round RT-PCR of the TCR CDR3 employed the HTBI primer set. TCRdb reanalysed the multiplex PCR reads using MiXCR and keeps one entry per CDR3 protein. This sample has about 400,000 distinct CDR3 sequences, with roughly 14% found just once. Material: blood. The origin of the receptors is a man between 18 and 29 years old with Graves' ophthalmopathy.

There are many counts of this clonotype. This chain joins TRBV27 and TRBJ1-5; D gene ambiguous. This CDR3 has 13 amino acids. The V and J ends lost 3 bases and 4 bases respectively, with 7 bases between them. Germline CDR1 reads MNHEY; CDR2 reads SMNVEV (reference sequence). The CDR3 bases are TGTGCCAGCAGTTTCCAGAAGAATCAGCCCCAGCATTTT. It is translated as CASSFQKNQPQHF.

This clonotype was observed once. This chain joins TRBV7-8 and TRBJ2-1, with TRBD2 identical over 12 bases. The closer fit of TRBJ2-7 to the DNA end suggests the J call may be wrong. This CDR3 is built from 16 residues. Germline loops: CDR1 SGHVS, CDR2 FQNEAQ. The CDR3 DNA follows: TGTGCCAGCAGCCGAGGACTAGCGGGAATCTACAATGAGCAGTACTTC. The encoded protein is CASSRGLAGIYNEQYF.

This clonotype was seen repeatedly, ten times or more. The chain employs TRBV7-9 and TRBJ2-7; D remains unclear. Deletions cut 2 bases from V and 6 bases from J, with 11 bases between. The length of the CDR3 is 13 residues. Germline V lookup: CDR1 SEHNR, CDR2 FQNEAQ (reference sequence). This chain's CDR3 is CASSLSSLGEQYF. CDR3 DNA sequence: TGTGCCAGCAGCTTAAGCAGTCTCGGCGAGCAGTACTTC.

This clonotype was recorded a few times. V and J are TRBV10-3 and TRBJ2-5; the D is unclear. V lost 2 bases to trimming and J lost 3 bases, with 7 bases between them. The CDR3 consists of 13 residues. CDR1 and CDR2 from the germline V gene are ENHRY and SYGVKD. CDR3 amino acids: CAISEMLEETQYF. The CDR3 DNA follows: TGTGCCATCAGTGAGATGTTGGAAGAGACCCAGTACTTC.

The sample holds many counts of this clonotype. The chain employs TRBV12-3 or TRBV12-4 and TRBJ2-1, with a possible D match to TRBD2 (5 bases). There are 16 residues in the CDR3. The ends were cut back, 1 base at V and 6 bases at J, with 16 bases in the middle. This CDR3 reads CASSLGQAGSPNEQFF. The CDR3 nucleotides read TGTGCCAGCAGTTTAGGGCAGGCGGGTTCCCCCAATGAGCAGTTCTTC.

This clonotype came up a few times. CDR3 in DNA: TGTGCCAGCGGGGGTACTGCACTTGAGCAGTACTTC. It encodes CASGGTALEQYF. The chain has TRBV27 and TRBJ2-7, with D possibly being TRBD1 or TRBD2 (5 bases each). Trimming removed 8 bases at V and 7 bases at J, with 15 bases between. There are 12 residues in the CDR3. Germline V gives CDR1 MNHEY, CDR2 SMNVEV (reference sequence).

CDR3 region: CSALAGVAGELFF. CDR3 bases: TGCAGCGCCCTAGCGGGAGTGGCCGGGGAGCTGTTTTTT. The gene calls are TRBV29-1 and TRBJ2-2; 10 positions match TRBD2. The CDR3 consists of 13 residues. V lost 7 bases, J lost 6 bases, and 5 bases stayed unmatched. CDR1 and CDR2 from the germline V gene are SQVTM and ANQGSEA.